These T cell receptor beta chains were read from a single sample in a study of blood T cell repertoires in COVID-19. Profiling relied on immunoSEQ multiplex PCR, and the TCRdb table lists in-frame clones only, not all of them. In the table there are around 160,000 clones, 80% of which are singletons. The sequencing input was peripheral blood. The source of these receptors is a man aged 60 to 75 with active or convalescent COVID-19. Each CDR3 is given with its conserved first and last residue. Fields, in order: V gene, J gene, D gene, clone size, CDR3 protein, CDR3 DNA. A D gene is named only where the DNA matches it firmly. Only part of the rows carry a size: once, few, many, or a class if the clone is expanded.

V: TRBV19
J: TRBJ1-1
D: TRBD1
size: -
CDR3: CASSTWTGEVERTEAFF
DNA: TGTGCCAGTAGTACATGGACAGGGGAGGTTGAGCGCACTGAAGCTTTCTTT

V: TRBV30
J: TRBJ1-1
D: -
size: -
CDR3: CAWSGGGDTEAFF
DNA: TGTGCCTGGAGCGGGGGGGGAGATACTGAAGCTTTCTTT

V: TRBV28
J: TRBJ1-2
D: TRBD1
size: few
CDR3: CASSLGGDRVYGYTF
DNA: TGTGCCAGCAGCCTAGGGGGGGACAGGGTCTATGGCTACACCTTC

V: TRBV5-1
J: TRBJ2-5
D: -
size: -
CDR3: CASSRGLRGETQYF
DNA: TGCGCCAGCAGCCGGGGACTCCGGGGCGAGACCCAGTACTTC

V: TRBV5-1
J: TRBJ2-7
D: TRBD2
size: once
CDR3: CASSLAGRGVYEQYF
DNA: TGCGCCAGCAGCTTGGCAGGGAGGGGAGTCTACGAGCAGTACTTC

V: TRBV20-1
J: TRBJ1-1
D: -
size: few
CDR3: CSLGGTEAFF
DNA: TGCAGCCTGGGGGGGACTGAAGCTTTCTTT

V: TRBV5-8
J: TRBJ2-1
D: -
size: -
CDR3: CASSFPSPVNEQFF
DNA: TGTGCCAGCAGCTTCCCAAGTCCGGTCAATGAGCAGTTCTTC

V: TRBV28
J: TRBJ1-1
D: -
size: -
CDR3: CASSLGGTNTEAFF
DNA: TGTGCCAGCAGTTTAGGCGGGACGAACACTGAAGCTTTCTTT

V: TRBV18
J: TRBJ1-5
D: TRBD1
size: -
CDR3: CASSRQGSNQPQHF
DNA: TGTGCCAGCTCCCGACAGGGGAGCAATCAGCCCCAGCATTTT

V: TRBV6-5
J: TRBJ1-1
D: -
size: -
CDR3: CASSYGGGMTEAFF
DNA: TGTGCCAGCAGTTACGGCGGGGGTATGACTGAAGCTTTCTTT

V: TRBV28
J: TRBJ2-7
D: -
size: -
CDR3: CASTSAGPLSYEQYF
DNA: TGTGCCAGCACTTCGGCAGGCCCACTCTCCTACGAGCAGTACTTC

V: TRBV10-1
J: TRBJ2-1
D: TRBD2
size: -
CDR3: CASSVLRLALHNEQFF
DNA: TGCGCCAGCAGTGTACTAAGACTAGCATTACACAATGAGCAGTTCTTC

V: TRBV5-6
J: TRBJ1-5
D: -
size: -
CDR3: CASGLQGMQPQHF
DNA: TGTGCCAGCGGCCTCCAGGGGATGCAGCCCCAGCATTTT

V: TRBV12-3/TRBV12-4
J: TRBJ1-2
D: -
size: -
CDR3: CASSFRLGYGYTF
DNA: TGTGCCAGCAGTTTTCGGCTAGGCTATGGCTACACCTTC

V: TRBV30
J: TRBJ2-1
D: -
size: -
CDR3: CAWRDGAYNEQFF
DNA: TGTGCCTGGAGAGACGGGGCCTACAATGAGCAGTTCTTC

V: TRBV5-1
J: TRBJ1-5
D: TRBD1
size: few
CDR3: CASSRDRDNQPQHF
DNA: TGCGCCAGCAGCCGGGACAGGGACAATCAGCCCCAGCATTTT

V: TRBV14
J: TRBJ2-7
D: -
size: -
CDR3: CASSLRQLGEQYF
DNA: TGTGCCAGCAGCCTCAGACAGCTGGGCGAGCAGTACTTC

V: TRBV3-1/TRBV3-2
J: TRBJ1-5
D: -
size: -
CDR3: CASSQGDTGPQPQHF
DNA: TGTGCCAGCAGCCAGGGGGACACGGGGCCACAGCCCCAGCATTTT

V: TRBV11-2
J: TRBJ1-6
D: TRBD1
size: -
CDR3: CASSLEGQGRSPLHF
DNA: TGTGCCAGCAGCTTAGAGGGACAGGGGAGGTCACCCCTCCACTTT

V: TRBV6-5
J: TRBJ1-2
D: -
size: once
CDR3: CASVPGGRVGYTF
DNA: TGTGCCAGCGTGCCGGGGGGCCGAGTGGGCTACACCTTC

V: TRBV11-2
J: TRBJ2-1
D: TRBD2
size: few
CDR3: CASSAGTIIYNEQFF
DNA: TGTGCCAGCAGCGCCGGGACTATCATCTACAATGAGCAGTTCTTC

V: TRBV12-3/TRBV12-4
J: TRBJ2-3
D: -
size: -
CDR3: CASTPGDTQYF
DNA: TGTGCCAGCACTCCGGGAGATACGCAGTATTTT

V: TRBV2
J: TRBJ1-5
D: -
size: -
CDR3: CASSEDKISNQPQHF
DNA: TGTGCCAGCAGTGAGGACAAGATTAGCAATCAGCCCCAGCATTTT

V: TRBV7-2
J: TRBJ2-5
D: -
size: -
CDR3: CASSHDTHQETQYF
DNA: TGTGCCAGCAGTCACGACACACACCAAGAGACCCAGTACTTC